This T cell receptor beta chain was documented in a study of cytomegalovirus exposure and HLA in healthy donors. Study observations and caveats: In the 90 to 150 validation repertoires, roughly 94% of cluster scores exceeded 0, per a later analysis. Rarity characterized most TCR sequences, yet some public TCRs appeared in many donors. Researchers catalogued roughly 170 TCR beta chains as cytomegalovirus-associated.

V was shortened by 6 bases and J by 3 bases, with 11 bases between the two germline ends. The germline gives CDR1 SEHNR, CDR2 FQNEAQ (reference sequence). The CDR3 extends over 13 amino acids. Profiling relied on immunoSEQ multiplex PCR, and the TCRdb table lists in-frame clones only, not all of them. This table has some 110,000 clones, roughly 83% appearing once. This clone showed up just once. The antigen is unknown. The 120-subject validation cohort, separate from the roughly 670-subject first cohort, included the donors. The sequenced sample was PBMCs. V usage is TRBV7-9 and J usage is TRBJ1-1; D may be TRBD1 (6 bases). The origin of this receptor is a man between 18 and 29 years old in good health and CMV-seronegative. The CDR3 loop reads CASRLAGDTEAFF. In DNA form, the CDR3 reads TGTGCCAGCAGGTTGGCAGGGGACACTGAAGCTTTCTTT.